The entry that follows covers one T cell receptor beta chain sequence. Its antigen remains unidentified. No much larger clone is present one base from it, and per-base qualities are unavailable. Trimming leaves V shorter by 5 bases and J shorter by 1 base, with the junction holding 10 bases beyond the gene matches. Via the germline V gene, CDR1 is SGHDT and CDR2 YYEEEE. CDR3 length: 19 amino acids, cysteine to phenylalanine. Kept here is only the CDR3 DNA, which spans 57 bases and is read in frame from base 1. Collaborating institutions collected whole blood in K2EDTA tubes following their own protocols. For TCRbeta analysis, collaborators shipped samples as frozen whole blood, isolated PBMCs, or DNA extracted from either of those sample types. The sample belongs to a study of blood T cell repertoires in COVID-19 (dated by TCRdb to the early 2020s). About the investigation overall: Samples covering the acute and convalescent phases of COVID-19 were provided by collaborators in the United States, Italy and Spain. Subjects who had been exposed to COVID-19, were actively infected with it, or had recovered from it provided the deeply sampled blood TCRbeta repertoires that made up the dataset. The material from the prospective study consisted of cDNA or gDNA derived from T cells, B-cell-depleted T cells, or PBMCs. Where available, HLA class I and class II types were taken from metadata supplied by the sample provider and were not determined by assay-based typing. The repertoires were made available in a free public database intended to serve as a resource for research on the immune response to SARS-CoV-2. The sample metadata nearly always contained a de-identified subject ID, COVID-19 status, age in years and sex. Samples were obtained from the ongoing ImmuneRACE study (first 160 participants) and from about 1,300 subjects provided by 6 global collaborators.

TCRbeta CDR3 regions were amplified from genomic DNA using the immunoSEQ Assay, a bias-controlled multiplex PCR. In the paper's pipeline: Nucleated cell counts per sample were estimated from amplification of reference gene primers within the assay. To quantify the absolute abundance of each unique TCRbeta CDR3 rearrangement, sequence reads were collapsed and filtered. For each sample, productive Simpson clonality was calculated as the square root of Simpson's diversity index across productive rearrangements. TCRdb took this table from immuneACCESS and kept in-frame rearrangements with V and J called. Such tables lack part of the clones; where checked against another copy, unresolved V genes explain under half of the gap, and the rest is unexplained. The D gene and trimming were derived from the DNA, and the V and J assignments and clone size from that table. The sample contains around 66,000 clones, about 89% of them found a single time. The ten largest clonotypes hold roughly 7.2% of the sample.

Beyond this particular receptor, the publication reports: The quantity of clinical and demographic metadata differed by source and by participant and was supplied without curation.

The chain is made from TRBV5-6 and TRBJ2-6, with 12 bases aligning to TRBD2. The sequenced sample was peripheral blood. This TCR was recovered from a man aged 60 to 75 with acute or convalescent COVID-19. The CDR3 here reads CASRGRLAGDLSGANVLTF. In nucleotides, the sequence is TGTGCCAGCAGGGGTAGACTAGCGGGGGACCTTTCTGGGGCCAACGTCCTGACTTTC.